Sequencing of this T cell receptor beta chain was carried out in a study of blood T cells in healthy people across ages. Findings of the study overall: CMV status of donors was unknown, possibly confounding expanded clonotype changes.

Germline V gives CDR1 SEHNR, CDR2 FQNEAQ (reference sequence). Trimming cost V 1 base and J 6 bases, with 10 bases left between them. The CDR3 loop spans 14 amino acids. This clonotype was observed a handful of times. Its antigen remains unidentified. A second PCR, run for roughly 7 to 12 cycles, used a sample-barcoded 5' primer plus a J-beta primer mix. TCRdb re-called the 5' RACE reads with MiXCR, one entry per CDR3 protein. Of some 560,000 distinct CDR3 sequences in the sample, roughly a quarter are singletons; the top ten hold approximately 3.7%. The sample was also linked to a second study, of T cells of mothers and their children. That study adds: Three healthy Caucasian mothers and their six children donated.

The chain recombines TRBV7-9 with TRBJ2-1, with no clear D. The receptor comes from a boy aged 2 to 9 in good health. Sample: blood. The CDR3 is CASSLEGSFNEQFF. The CDR3 bases are TGTGCCAGCAGCTTAGAAGGTAGTTTCAATGAGCAGTTCTTC.